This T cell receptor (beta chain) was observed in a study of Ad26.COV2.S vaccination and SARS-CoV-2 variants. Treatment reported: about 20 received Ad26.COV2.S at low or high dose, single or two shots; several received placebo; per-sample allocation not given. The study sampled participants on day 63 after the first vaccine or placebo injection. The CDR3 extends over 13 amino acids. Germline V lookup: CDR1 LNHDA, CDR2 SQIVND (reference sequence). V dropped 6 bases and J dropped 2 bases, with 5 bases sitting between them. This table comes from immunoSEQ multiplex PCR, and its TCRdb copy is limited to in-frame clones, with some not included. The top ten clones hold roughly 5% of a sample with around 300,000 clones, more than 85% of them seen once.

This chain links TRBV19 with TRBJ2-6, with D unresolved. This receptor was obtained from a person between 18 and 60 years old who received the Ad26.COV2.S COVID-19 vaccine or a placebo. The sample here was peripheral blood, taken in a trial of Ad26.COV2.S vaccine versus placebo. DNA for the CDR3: TGTGCCAGTAGCCTCACTGGGGCCAACGTCCTGACTTTC. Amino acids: CASSLTGANVLTF. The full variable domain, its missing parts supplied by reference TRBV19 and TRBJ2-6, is DGGITQSPKYLFRKEGQNVTLSCEQNLNHDAMYWYRQDPGQGLRLIYYSQIVNDFQKGDIAEGYSVSREKKESFPLTVTSAQKNPTAFYLCASSLTGANVLTFGAGSRLTVL.